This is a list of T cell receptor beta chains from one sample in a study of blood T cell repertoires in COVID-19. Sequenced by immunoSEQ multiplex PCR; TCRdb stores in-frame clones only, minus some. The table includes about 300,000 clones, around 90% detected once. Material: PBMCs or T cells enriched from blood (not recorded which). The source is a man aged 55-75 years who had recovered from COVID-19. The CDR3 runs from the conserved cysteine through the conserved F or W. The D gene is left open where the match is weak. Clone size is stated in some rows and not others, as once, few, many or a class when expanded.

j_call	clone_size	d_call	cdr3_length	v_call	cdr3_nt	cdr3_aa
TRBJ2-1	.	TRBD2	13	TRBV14	TGTGCCAGCAGCCAGGGACTAGCGGGTGAGCAGTTCTTC	CASSQGLAGEQFF
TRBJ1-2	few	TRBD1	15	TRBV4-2	TGTGCCAGCAGCCTATCTCGGGACAGGGGGATCGGCTACACCTTC	CASSLSRDRGIGYTF
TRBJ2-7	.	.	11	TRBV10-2	TGCGCCAGCAGCGACAGTTCCGAGCAGTACTTC	CASSDSSEQYF
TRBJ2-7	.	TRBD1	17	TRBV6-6	TGTGCCAGCAGTCCCGGGACAGGCGTGAAGAGTTCCTACGAGCAGTACTTC	CASSPGTGVKSSYEQYF
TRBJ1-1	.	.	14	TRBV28	TGTGCCAGCAGTTTATCCCCAGGTGTCTCTGAAGCTTTCTTT	CASSLSPGVSEAFF
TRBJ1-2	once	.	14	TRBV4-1	TGCGCCAGCAGCCAGCGGGAGGACGTCTATGGCTACACCTTC	CASSQREDVYGYTF
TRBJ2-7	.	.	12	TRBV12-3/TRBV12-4	TGTGCCAGCAAGCAGGATTCCTACGAGCAGTACTTC	CASKQDSYEQYF
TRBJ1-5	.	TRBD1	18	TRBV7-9	TGTGCCAGCAGCTTAGGAGAAGACAAGGGCAGGGGGCTACAGCCCCAGCATTTT	CASSLGEDKGRGLQPQHF
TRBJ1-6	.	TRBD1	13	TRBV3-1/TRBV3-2	TGTGCCAGCAGCCTAGGACAGGTTGCGTTCCTCCACTTT	CASSLGQVAFLHF
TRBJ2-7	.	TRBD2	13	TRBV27	TGTGCCAGCAGCTCCCCAATAGCGGGGGAGCAGTACTTC	CASSSPIAGEQYF
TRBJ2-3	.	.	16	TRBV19	TGTGCCAGTAGTATCTGGGTAGCGTCTAGCACAGATACGCAGTATTTT	CASSIWVASSTDTQYF
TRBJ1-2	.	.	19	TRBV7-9	TGTGCCAGCAGCTTCCTAGGGTCTGTGGGGGCTCGGGACGGCTATGGCTACACCTTC	CASSFLGSVGARDGYGYTF
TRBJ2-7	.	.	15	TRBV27	TGTGCCAGCAGTTTCGGGACACCATCGTCCTACGAGCAGTACTTC	CASSFGTPSSYEQYF
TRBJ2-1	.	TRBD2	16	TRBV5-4	TGTGCCAGCAGCACCGGGACTAGTAGGGGTGGCAATGAGCAGTTCTTC	CASSTGTSRGGNEQFF
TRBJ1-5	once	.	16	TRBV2	TGTGCCAGCAGTCTCCTCGGGGGGGCCGCGGGGCAGCCCCAGCATTTT	CASSLLGGAAGQPQHF
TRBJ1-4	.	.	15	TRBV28	TGTGCCAGCAGTTTAGAGGGGGCAACTAATGAAAAACTGTTTTTT	CASSLEGATNEKLFF
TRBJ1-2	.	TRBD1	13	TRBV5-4	TGTGCCAGCAGCCAGGACAGGGTGGGAGGCTACACCTTC	CASSQDRVGGYTF
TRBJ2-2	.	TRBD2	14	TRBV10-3	TGTGCCATCAGCGCAGCGGGATCAATTGGGGAGCTGTTTTTT	CAISAAGSIGELFF
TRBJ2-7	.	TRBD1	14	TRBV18	TGTGCCAGCTCACCTCGGACAGGAAGATACGAGCAGTACTTC	CASSPRTGRYEQYF
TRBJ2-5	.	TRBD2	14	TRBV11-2	TGTGCCAGCAGCGCAAGGACTAGACAAGAGACCCAGTACTTC	CASSARTRQETQYF
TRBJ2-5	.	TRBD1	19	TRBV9	TGTGCCAGCAGCGTAGGTCTTTTGGCCGGGACAGGGGGATTAGAGACCCAGTACTTC	CASSVGLLAGTGGLETQYF
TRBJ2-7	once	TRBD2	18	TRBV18	TGTGCCAGCTCAACGGGACTAGCGGGAGGATTCAACTCCTACGAGCAGTACTTC	CASSTGLAGGFNSYEQYF
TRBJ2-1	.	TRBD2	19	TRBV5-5	TGTGCCAGCACCCCTAGCCCCTTTAGCGGGAGGCTCGACTACAATGAGCAGTTCTTC	CASTPSPFSGRLDYNEQFF